This TCR beta chain was captured in a study of blood T cell repertoires in COVID-19. In the authors' methods: It was from reference gene primer amplification that nucleated cell counts were estimated. Libraries were prepared by immunoSEQ multiplex PCR; TCRdb keeps only in-frame clonotypes and omits some of them. V, J and clone size are those of that table, while D and trimming were read from the DNA. The top ten clones hold less than 7.5% of a sample with under 90,000 clones, over 70% of them seen once. CDR1 is SGHTA and CDR2 is FQGTGA in the germline V gene. The CDR3 sequence is 13 residues long. The V end lost 4 bases, the J end lost 3 bases, and 9 bases lay between the germline ends.

The TCR comes from a man in his fifties with active or convalescent COVID-19. The chain couples TRBV7-3 to TRBJ1-1, with a possible D match to TRBD1 (6 bases). Sequenced sample: peripheral blood. CDR3 residues: CASSWTDYTEAFF. The CDR3 DNA sequence: TGTGCCAGCAGCTGGACAGATTACACTGAAGCTTTCTTT.